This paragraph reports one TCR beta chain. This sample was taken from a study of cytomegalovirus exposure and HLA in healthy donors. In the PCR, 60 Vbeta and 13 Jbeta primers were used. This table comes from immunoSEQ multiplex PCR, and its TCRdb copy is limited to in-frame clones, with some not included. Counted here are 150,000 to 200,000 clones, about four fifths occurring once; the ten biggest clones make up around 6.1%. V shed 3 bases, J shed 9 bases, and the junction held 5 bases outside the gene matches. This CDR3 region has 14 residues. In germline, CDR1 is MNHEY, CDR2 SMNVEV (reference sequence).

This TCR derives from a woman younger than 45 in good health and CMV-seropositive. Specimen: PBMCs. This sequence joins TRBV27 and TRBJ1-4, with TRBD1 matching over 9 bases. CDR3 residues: CASSFTGTGKKLFF. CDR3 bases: TGTGCCAGCAGTTTTACCGGGACAGGGAAAAAACTGTTTTTT. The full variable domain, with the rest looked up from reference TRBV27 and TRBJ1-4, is EAQVTQNPRYLITVTGKKLTVTCSQNMNHEYMSWYRQDPGLGLRQIYYSMNVEVTDKGDVPEGYKVSRKEKRNFPLILESPSPNQTSLYFCASSFTGTGKKLFFGSGTQLSVL.